The rows below give T cell receptor beta chains drawn from one sample of a study of T cell responses to AZD1222 COVID-19 vaccine. TCRdb's copy holds only in-frame clones and misses some; the assay was immunoSEQ multiplex PCR. In the table there are roughly 110,000 clones, about nine tenths of which are singletons. The material sequenced was peripheral blood, taken 28 days after the second AZD1222 dose. The receptor source for this set is an adult who received the AZD1222 COVID-19 vaccine. Each CDR3 is given with its conserved first and last residue. D genes are given only for firm matches. Clone size is shown for a subset of rows, as once, few, many or a class of expanded clone.

J gene: TRBJ1-2
V gene: TRBV12-3/TRBV12-4
clone size: once
D gene: -
CDR3 protein: CASSKTGTGGYTF
CDR3 DNA: TGTGCCAGCAGTAAAACAGGGACGGGAGGCTACACCTTC

J gene: TRBJ2-2
V gene: TRBV12-3/TRBV12-4
clone size: -
D gene: -
CDR3 protein: CASSLQLTGELFF
CDR3 DNA: TGTGCCAGCAGTTTACAGCTCACCGGGGAGCTGTTTTTT

J gene: TRBJ1-1
V gene: TRBV12-3/TRBV12-4
clone size: -
D gene: -
CDR3 protein: CASSLQGTEAFF
CDR3 DNA: TGTGCCAGCAGCTTACAGGGAACTGAAGCTTTCTTT

J gene: TRBJ2-7
V gene: TRBV6-2/TRBV6-3
clone size: -
D gene: -
CDR3 protein: CASSSAGADYEQYF
CDR3 DNA: TGTGCCAGCAGTTCGGCGGGGGCAGATTACGAGCAGTACTTC

J gene: TRBJ1-1
V gene: TRBV7-2
clone size: -
D gene: -
CDR3 protein: CASSLGAGRGNTEAFF
CDR3 DNA: TGTGCCAGCAGCTTAGGGGCAGGGAGGGGTAACACTGAAGCTTTCTTT

J gene: TRBJ1-6
V gene: TRBV7-2
clone size: -
D gene: -
CDR3 protein: CASSSRYAPHEPLHF
CDR3 DNA: TGTGCCAGCAGCTCCCGATACGCCCCTCATGAACCCCTCCACTTT

J gene: TRBJ1-2
V gene: TRBV15
clone size: -
D gene: TRBD1
CDR3 protein: CATSRTVLGQLYGYTF
CDR3 DNA: TGTGCCACCAGCAGGACCGTTTTGGGACAGCTCTATGGCTACACCTTC

J gene: TRBJ1-1
V gene: TRBV27
clone size: -
D gene: -
CDR3 protein: CASSLLGQSEAFF
CDR3 DNA: TGTGCCAGCAGTTTACTCGGACAGTCTGAAGCTTTCTTT

J gene: TRBJ1-1
V gene: TRBV5-1
clone size: -
D gene: TRBD1
CDR3 protein: CASSYRQGGTEAFF
CDR3 DNA: TGCGCCAGCAGCTACCGACAGGGTGGGACTGAAGCTTTCTTT

J gene: TRBJ1-4
V gene: TRBV7-2
clone size: -
D gene: TRBD1
CDR3 protein: CASSLFGTGSNEKLFF
CDR3 DNA: TGTGCCAGCAGCTTATTCGGGACAGGGTCTAATGAAAAACTGTTTTTT

J gene: TRBJ2-5
V gene: TRBV5-4
clone size: -
D gene: -
CDR3 protein: CASRVGGGRAGETQYF
CDR3 DNA: TGTGCCAGCAGGGTGGGGGGCGGAAGGGCTGGAGAGACCCAGTACTTC

J gene: TRBJ1-1
V gene: TRBV5-6
clone size: -
D gene: -
CDR3 protein: CASSLGGQPEAFF
CDR3 DNA: TGTGCCAGCAGCTTGGGAGGCCAGCCTGAAGCTTTCTTT

J gene: TRBJ1-2
V gene: TRBV4-3
clone size: -
D gene: -
CDR3 protein: CASSPGHRNGYTF
CDR3 DNA: TGCGCCAGCAGCCCGGGACACCGTAATGGCTACACCTTC

J gene: TRBJ1-2
V gene: TRBV5-4
clone size: -
D gene: -
CDR3 protein: CASSLGDNYGYTF
CDR3 DNA: TGTGCCAGCAGCTTGGGGGATAACTATGGCTACACCTTC

J gene: TRBJ2-5
V gene: TRBV16
clone size: -
D gene: -
CDR3 protein: CASSQSRGRAETQYF
CDR3 DNA: TGTGCCAGCAGCCAATCGCGCGGCAGGGCGGAGACCCAGTACTTC

J gene: TRBJ1-4
V gene: TRBV5-1
clone size: -
D gene: TRBD1
CDR3 protein: CASSLGPQGAREKLFF
CDR3 DNA: TGCGCCAGCAGCTTGGGCCCACAGGGGGCTAGAGAAAAACTGTTTTTT

J gene: TRBJ2-3
V gene: TRBV7-3
clone size: -
D gene: TRBD2
CDR3 protein: CASSSSGGVGDTQYF
CDR3 DNA: TGTGCCAGCAGCTCCAGCGGGGGGGTCGGAGATACGCAGTATTTT

J gene: TRBJ1-1
V gene: TRBV7-9
clone size: -
D gene: -
CDR3 protein: CASSLWSGLQNTEAFF
CDR3 DNA: TGTGCCAGCAGCTTATGGTCGGGGCTCCAGAACACTGAAGCTTTCTTT

J gene: TRBJ1-2
V gene: TRBV28
clone size: -
D gene: TRBD1
CDR3 protein: CASSLQGDSYGYTF
CDR3 DNA: TGTGCCAGCAGTCTCCAGGGGGACAGCTATGGCTACACCTTC

J gene: TRBJ2-7
V gene: TRBV6-2/TRBV6-3
clone size: -
D gene: -
CDR3 protein: CASSYERLSSYEQYF
CDR3 DNA: TGTGCCAGCAGTTACGAAAGGCTCAGCTCCTACGAGCAGTACTTC

J gene: TRBJ1-2
V gene: TRBV7-2
clone size: -
D gene: -
CDR3 protein: CASSFKTDSLYGYTF
CDR3 DNA: TGTGCCAGCAGTTTCAAGACGGACAGTCTCTATGGCTACACCTTC

J gene: TRBJ1-1
V gene: TRBV7-3
clone size: once
D gene: TRBD1
CDR3 protein: CASSRDRDTEAFF
CDR3 DNA: TGTGCCAGCAGCCGGGACAGGGACACTGAAGCTTTCTTT

J gene: TRBJ2-3
V gene: TRBV7-2
clone size: once
D gene: -
CDR3 protein: CASSLDPVQFSPTDTQYF
CDR3 DNA: TGTGCCAGCAGCTTAGACCCAGTCCAATTCTCCCCCACAGATACGCAGTATTTT

J gene: TRBJ2-1
V gene: TRBV4-2
clone size: -
D gene: -
CDR3 protein: CASSQDRSSFEQFF
CDR3 DNA: TGTGCCAGCAGCCAAGACAGGTCTAGCTTTGAGCAGTTCTTC

J gene: TRBJ2-5
V gene: TRBV11-2
clone size: -
D gene: -
CDR3 protein: CASSERWGRETQYF
CDR3 DNA: TGTGCCAGCAGCGAAAGGTGGGGGAGGGAGACCCAGTACTTC

J gene: TRBJ2-3
V gene: TRBV13
clone size: -
D gene: -
CDR3 protein: CASSLRGSDTQYF
CDR3 DNA: TGTGCCAGCAGCCTAAGAGGGTCAGATACGCAGTATTTT

J gene: TRBJ1-3
V gene: TRBV6-5
clone size: -
D gene: -
CDR3 protein: CATNLGGAGNTIYF
CDR3 DNA: TGTGCCACCAACCTGGGAGGGGCTGGAAACACCATATATTTT

J gene: TRBJ1-1
V gene: TRBV7-9
clone size: -
D gene: -
CDR3 protein: CASSRRSDTEAFF
CDR3 DNA: TGTGCCAGCAGCCGTAGGAGTGACACTGAAGCTTTCTTT

J gene: TRBJ2-3
V gene: TRBV19
clone size: -
D gene: TRBD1
CDR3 protein: CASSTDRARSFSSDTQYF
CDR3 DNA: TGTGCCAGTAGTACCGACAGGGCCCGGTCGTTTTCTTCAGATACGCAGTATTTT

J gene: TRBJ2-7
V gene: TRBV7-9
clone size: -
D gene: -
CDR3 protein: CASSLVAYEQYF
CDR3 DNA: TGTGCCAGCAGCTTAGTGGCCTACGAGCAGTACTTC

J gene: TRBJ1-3
V gene: TRBV7-2
clone size: -
D gene: TRBD1
CDR3 protein: CASSLAGQWDRGRRAGNTIYF
CDR3 DNA: TGTGCCAGCAGCTTAGCGGGACAGTGGGACAGGGGGCGAAGGGCTGGAAACACCATATATTTT

J gene: TRBJ2-5
V gene: TRBV4-1
clone size: -
D gene: -
CDR3 protein: CASSRVGHHLAGGTQYF
CDR3 DNA: TGCGCCAGCAGCCGCGTGGGACACCACCTGGCTGGTGGGACCCAGTACTTC

J gene: TRBJ2-7
V gene: TRBV10-3
clone size: -
D gene: TRBD1
CDR3 protein: CAIKGYATDRSTSYEQYF
CDR3 DNA: TGTGCCATCAAAGGTTATGCCACGGACAGGTCCACCTCCTACGAGCAGTACTTC

J gene: TRBJ1-4
V gene: TRBV11-1
clone size: -
D gene: -
CDR3 protein: CASSPGVREKLFF
CDR3 DNA: TGTGCCAGCAGCCCAGGGGTACGGGAAAAACTGTTTTTT

J gene: TRBJ2-7
V gene: TRBV12-5
clone size: -
D gene: -
CDR3 protein: CASGFPWAGHYEQYF
CDR3 DNA: TGTGCTAGTGGTTTCCCCTGGGCAGGGCACTACGAGCAGTACTTC

J gene: TRBJ2-7
V gene: TRBV3-1/TRBV3-2
clone size: once
D gene: -
CDR3 protein: CASSPWGPWDAGGHEQYF
CDR3 DNA: TGTGCCAGCAGCCCCTGGGGTCCCTGGGACGCGGGCGGGCACGAGCAGTACTTC

J gene: TRBJ1-5
V gene: TRBV2
clone size: -
D gene: -
CDR3 protein: CASSGTVNSNQPQHF
CDR3 DNA: TGTGCCAGCAGTGGGACAGTCAATAGCAATCAGCCCCAGCATTTT

J gene: TRBJ1-5
V gene: TRBV12-3/TRBV12-4
clone size: -
D gene: -
CDR3 protein: CASSFTAQPQHF
CDR3 DNA: TGTGCCAGCAGTTTTACAGCACAGCCCCAGCATTTT

J gene: TRBJ2-3
V gene: TRBV12-5
clone size: -
D gene: -
CDR3 protein: CASGLVHGSTDTQYF
CDR3 DNA: TGTGCTAGTGGTTTGGTACACGGGAGCACAGATACGCAGTATTTT

J gene: TRBJ2-7
V gene: TRBV7-2
clone size: -
D gene: -
CDR3 protein: CASSPGSYEQYF
CDR3 DNA: TGTGCCAGCAGCCCCGGCTCCTACGAGCAGTACTTC

J gene: TRBJ2-7
V gene: TRBV6-5
clone size: -
D gene: -
CDR3 protein: CASSRLSAYEQYF
CDR3 DNA: TGTGCCAGCAGTCGCCTCTCGGCCTACGAGCAGTACTTC

J gene: TRBJ2-2
V gene: TRBV19
clone size: once
D gene: -
CDR3 protein: CASRRDSSFAGELFF
CDR3 DNA: TGTGCCAGTAGGCGGGATTCGTCTTTCGCCGGGGAGCTGTTTTTT

J gene: TRBJ1-1
V gene: TRBV7-9
clone size: -
D gene: -
CDR3 protein: CASSINRLGANTEAFF
CDR3 DNA: TGTGCCAGCAGCATCAACAGGTTGGGGGCGAACACTGAAGCTTTCTTT

J gene: TRBJ2-7
V gene: TRBV10-3
clone size: -
D gene: TRBD1
CDR3 protein: CAIRIRDSDSYEQYF
CDR3 DNA: TGTGCCATCAGGATCCGGGACAGTGACTCCTACGAGCAGTACTTC

J gene: TRBJ2-3
V gene: TRBV7-2
clone size: -
D gene: -
CDR3 protein: CASSPDSLGTDTQYF
CDR3 DNA: TGTGCCAGCAGCCCCGATTCTCTCGGAACAGATACGCAGTATTTT

J gene: TRBJ2-6
V gene: TRBV5-1
clone size: -
D gene: -
CDR3 protein: CASSKLGGTVGANVLTF
CDR3 DNA: TGCGCCAGCAGCAAGCTTGGGGGGACCGTTGGGGCCAACGTCCTGACTTTC

J gene: TRBJ1-3
V gene: TRBV28
clone size: -
D gene: -
CDR3 protein: CASSLRLGNTIYF
CDR3 DNA: TGTGCCAGCAGTCTTAGATTGGGAAACACCATATATTTT

J gene: TRBJ2-5
V gene: TRBV9
clone size: once
D gene: -
CDR3 protein: CASSVVSGETQYF
CDR3 DNA: TGTGCCAGCAGCGTAGTAAGCGGGGAGACCCAGTACTTC

J gene: TRBJ2-1
V gene: TRBV6-1
clone size: medium-sized
D gene: -
CDR3 protein: CASSEAGGAYDEQFF
CDR3 DNA: TGTGCCAGCAGTGAAGCGGGGGGCGCATATGATGAGCAGTTCTTC

J gene: TRBJ2-1
V gene: TRBV7-3
clone size: once
D gene: TRBD2
CDR3 protein: CASSLNGLAGGLYNEQFF
CDR3 DNA: TGTGCCAGCAGCCTAAATGGACTAGCGGGGGGCCTTTACAATGAGCAGTTCTTC

J gene: TRBJ1-1
V gene: TRBV5-1
clone size: -
D gene: -
CDR3 protein: CASSYLDGRNTEAFF
CDR3 DNA: TGCGCCAGCAGCTACCTGGACGGCAGGAACACTGAAGCTTTCTTT

J gene: TRBJ1-5
V gene: TRBV6-5
clone size: -
D gene: -
CDR3 protein: CASRRDWNQPQHF
CDR3 DNA: TGTGCCAGCAGGAGGGATTGGAATCAGCCCCAGCATTTT

J gene: TRBJ2-7
V gene: TRBV27
clone size: -
D gene: TRBD2
CDR3 protein: CASSPGLARTYEQYF
CDR3 DNA: TGTGCCAGCAGTCCAGGACTAGCGCGTACCTACGAGCAGTACTTC

J gene: TRBJ1-1
V gene: TRBV7-3
clone size: -
D gene: TRBD1
CDR3 protein: CASSLQGANTEAFF
CDR3 DNA: TGTGCCAGCAGCCTACAGGGGGCCAACACTGAAGCTTTCTTT

J gene: TRBJ1-3
V gene: TRBV5-1
clone size: -
D gene: -
CDR3 protein: CASSLWDASSGNTIYF
CDR3 DNA: TGCGCCAGCAGCTTGTGGGACGCTAGCTCTGGAAACACCATATATTTT

J gene: TRBJ1-5
V gene: TRBV5-1
clone size: -
D gene: -
CDR3 protein: CASSLGSSVNQPQHF
CDR3 DNA: TGCGCCAGCAGCTTGGGCAGCTCAGTCAATCAGCCCCAGCATTTT

J gene: TRBJ2-1
V gene: TRBV5-4
clone size: -
D gene: -
CDR3 protein: CASSGGGPYNEQFF
CDR3 DNA: TGTGCCAGCAGCGGGGGAGGCCCGTACAATGAGCAGTTCTTC